This T cell receptor (beta chain) is drawn from a study of T cells after yellow fever vaccination. Study-wide results and limits: Clonotypes appearing in both CD4 and CD8 compartments existed, and their share was small.

TCRdb processed the 5' RACE reads anew with MiXCR; each CDR3 protein has one entry. The sample includes some 500,000 distinct CDR3 sequences, about 13% of them seen just once. V was clipped by 0 bases and J by 3 bases, with 9 bases between them. The germline V gene encodes CDR1 MGHRA and CDR2 YSYEKL. There are 14 residues in the CDR3. In this sample, this clonotype turned up many times. Its antigen remains unidentified. This clonotype was obtained from a man in his thirties or forties who received the YFV17D yellow fever vaccine. Material: PBMCs, obtained on the day of the yellow fever booster vaccination. This chain connects TRBV4-1 to TRBJ2-7; maybe TRBD1 (6 bases). The CDR3 DNA sequence: TGCGCCAGCAGCCAAGAGAGCAGGGGCTACGAGCAGTACTTC. Protein sequence: CASSQESRGYEQYF.